These 28 T cell receptor beta chains came from one sample sequenced in a study of T cell responses to AZD1222 COVID-19 vaccine. Some clones are missing from TCRdb's copy, which holds only in-frame ones; the method was immunoSEQ multiplex PCR. The sample includes about 90,000 clones, around 85% of them seen just once. The sequencing used peripheral blood, collected 28 days after the second AZD1222 dose. These receptor sequences come from an adult who received the AZD1222 COVID-19 vaccine.

V is TRBV9 and J is TRBJ2-3; D not resolved. CDR1 SGDLS and CDR2 YYNGEE come from the germline V gene. The CDR3 covers 15 residues. Trimming pared 4 bases from V and 3 bases from J, leaving 15 bases between. DNA of the CDR3: TGTGCCAGCAGCCTGTCTTGGGGATCGACAGATACGCAGTATTTT. Its translation: CASSLSWGSTDTQYF.

The V and J genes are TRBV9 and TRBJ1-5, with a weak D call TRBD1 (5 bases). V was clipped by 0 bases and J by 5 bases, with 15 bases between them. Germline V CDR1 and CDR2: SGDLS, YYNGEE. There are 16 residues in the CDR3. CDR3 protein: CASSVGGSLGDQPQHF. The CDR3 nucleotides read TGTGCCAGCAGCGTAGGTGGCAGTCTGGGGGATCAGCCCCAGCATTTT.

CDR3 DNA sequence: TGTGCCAGCAGTCAACAGTTCCAAGAGACCCAGTACTTC. It encodes CASSQQFQETQYF. J is TRBJ2-5 and V is TRBV28; no definite D call. The CDR3 is 13 amino acids. Trimming removed 5 bases from V and 1 base from J, with 8 bases in between. The germline V gene has CDR1 MDHEN and CDR2 SYDVKM.

V gene TRBV7-9 combines with J gene TRBJ2-3, with 8 bases matching TRBD2. The CDR3 covers 16 residues. The V segment lost 5 bases and the J segment 5 bases; nucleotides outside the gene matches: 12. Germline lookup yields CDR1 SEHNR and CDR2 FQNEAQ (reference sequence). CDR3 in amino acids: CASSPGPAGVKDTQYF. CDR3 sequence (DNA): TGTGCCAGCAGCCCAGGGCCAGCGGGAGTAAAAGATACGCAGTATTTT.

V and J are TRBV27 and TRBJ1-6; D is perhaps TRBD1 (5 bases). The CDR3 is made up of 14 amino acids. V lost 5 bases and J lost 8, with 13 bases in between. Per the germline V gene, CDR1 is MNHEY and CDR2 is SMNVEV (reference sequence). CDR3: CASSRGTYYSPLHF. In nucleotides, the CDR3 is TGTGCCAGCAGTCGCGGGACGTATTATTCACCCCTCCACTTT.

The V gene is TRBV29-1, the J gene TRBJ1-1, with 9 nucleotides matching TRBD1. Germline trimming cut 6 bases from V and 10 bases from J; bases unmatched to any gene: 15. CDR1 and CDR2 from the germline V gene are SQVTM and ANQGSEA. This CDR3 has 14 residues. CDR3 nucleotides: TGCAGCGTCCGATCGCGGACAGGGGCCGCGGGAGCTTTCTTT. Protein product: CSVRSRTGAAGAFF. The full variable domain, with the rest looked up from reference TRBV29-1 and TRBJ1-1, is SAVISQKPSRDICQRGTSLTIQCQVDSQVTMMFWYRQQPGQSLTLIATANQGSEATYESGFVIDKFPISRPNLTFSTLTVSNMSPEDSSIYLCSVRSRTGAAGAFFGQGTRLTVV.

The chain recombines TRBV7-9 with TRBJ1-2; no clear D gene. The V and J ends lost 0 bases and 2 bases respectively, with 7 bases between them. Germline V gene data show CDR1 as SEHNR and CDR2 as FQNEAQ (reference sequence). CDR3 length: 14 residues. The CDR3 sequence is CASSLAPNNYGYTF. The CDR3 region has the DNA TGTGCCAGCAGCTTAGCCCCCAACAACTATGGCTACACCTTC.

The chain employs TRBV28 and TRBJ2-4, with D maybe TRBD2 (6 bases). The germline V and J ends were trimmed by 4 bases and 0 bases, with 10 bases remaining between them. Germline V gene lookup returns CDR1 MDHEN and CDR2 SYDVKM. The CDR3 is made up of 15 amino acids. CDR3: CASSSGGVAKNIQYF. CDR3 DNA sequence: TGTGCCAGCAGTTCTGGAGGGGTAGCCAAAAACATTCAGTACTTC.

The chain links TRBV3-1 (or the pseudogene TRBV3-2) to TRBJ2-3; D is ambiguous. The length of the CDR3 is 14 residues. The V gene's germline CDR1 is LGHDT and CDR2 YNNKEL (reference sequence). V dropped 1 base and J dropped 1 base, with 6 bases sitting between them. CDR3 DNA sequence: TGTGCCAGCAGCCAAGGCCGCCGCACAGATACGCAGTATTTT. Residues: CASSQGRRTDTQYF.

This rearrangement joins TRBV7-9 to TRBJ2-3; D is tentatively TRBD1 or TRBD2 (5 bases each). The V end lost 3 bases, the J end lost 6 bases, and 13 bases lay between the germline ends. The CDR3 totals 14 residues. Germline CDR1 is SEHNR and CDR2 is FQNEAQ (reference sequence). The CDR3 here is CASSFLWDVDTQYF. CDR3 in DNA: TGTGCCAGCAGCTTCCTCTGGGACGTGGATACGCAGTATTTT.

This chain connects TRBV19 to TRBJ1-2; D is ambiguous. The CDR3 loop spans 12 amino acids. The germline V gene encodes CDR1 LNHDA and CDR2 SQIVND (reference sequence). V was pared by 3 bases and J by 5 bases, with 7 bases between. In DNA, the CDR3 is TGTGCCAGTAGTATCGAGGATTATGGCTACACCTTC. The encoded protein is CASSIEDYGYTF.

This chain joins TRBV5-1 and TRBJ1-3; D ambiguous. CDR1 is SGHRS and CDR2 is YFSETQ in the germline V gene. This CDR3 has 16 residues. Deletions cut 4 bases from V and 0 bases from J, with 14 bases between. The CDR3, as DNA: TGCGCCAGCAGCCCCCCACTGGGGAGCTCTGGAAACACCATATATTTT. Amino acid sequence: CASSPPLGSSGNTIYF.

This clone appeared once. The chain employs TRBV18 and TRBJ1-1; 7 bases map to TRBD1. J gave up 3 bases and V 0 bases, and 4 bases lay outside the gene matches. The length of the CDR3 is 15 residues. Looked up from germline, CDR1 is KGHSH and CDR2 is LQKENI. This chain's CDR3 is CASSPPQGEYTEAFF. Written as DNA, the CDR3 is TGTGCCAGCTCACCACCGCAGGGGGAATACACTGAAGCTTTCTTT.

The V call is TRBV29-1, the J call TRBJ2-3; perhaps TRBD2 as D (5 bases). The CDR3 totals 13 residues. With 5 bases removed from V and 0 bases from J, the gap between germline ends came to 9 bases. CDR1 is SQVTM and CDR2 is ANQGSEA in the germline V gene. CDR3 in DNA: TGCAGCGTTACTAGTCCTAGCACAGATACGCAGTATTTT. Translation: CSVTSPSTDTQYF.

The rearrangement joins TRBV28 to TRBJ1-3; no firm D call. CDR1 is MDHEN, CDR2 SYDVKM, per germline. Trimming left V 11 bases short and J 2 bases short, with 19 bases between. The CDR3 loop spans 15 amino acids. The CDR3 region has the DNA TGTGCCTGCGTGGGCAGGCCTTTCACTGGAAACACCATATATTTT. Amino acid sequence: CACVGRPFTGNTIYF.

The chain couples TRBV29-1 to TRBJ1-2; 8 bases are a match to TRBD1. The CDR3 is made up of 13 amino acids. The germline gives CDR1 SQVTM, CDR2 ANQGSEA. J lost 0 bases, V lost 5 bases, and 2 bases had no gene match. CDR3 sequence: CSVQTGANYGYTF. The CDR3 coding sequence is TGCAGCGTTCAGACAGGGGCTAACTATGGCTACACCTTC.

The chain uses TRBV3-1 (or the pseudogene TRBV3-2) and TRBJ2-7; D is undetermined. The V gene lost 4 bases and the J gene lost 5 bases, with 12 bases spanning the gap. The CDR3 has 13 amino acids. The germline CDR1 and CDR2 sequences are LGHDT and YNNKEL (reference sequence). The CDR3 nucleotides read TGTGCCAGCAGCCCGAGTTCTCCCCACGAGCAGTACTTC. Residues: CASSPSSPHEQYF.

CDR3 in DNA: TGTGCCAGCAGCTTAGCCAGCCTGCGGGGGGACACTGAAGCTTTCTTT. Protein sequence: CASSLASLRGDTEAFF. The V call is TRBV7-6, the J call TRBJ1-1; a weak D match, TRBD1 (5 bases). The V and J ends lost 0 bases and 3 bases respectively, with 14 bases between them. Germline lookup yields CDR1 SGHVS and CDR2 FNYEAQ. The length of the CDR3 is 16 residues.

DNA for the CDR3: TGTGCCAGCAGCTACGGACTAGCGGGACCCCGTCGCACAGATACGCAGTATTTT. It specifies CASSYGLAGPRRTDTQYF. This chain joins TRBV5-8 and TRBJ2-3; 12 positions match TRBD2. The CDR3 spans 18 residues. CDR1 is SGHTS and CDR2 is YDEGEE in the germline V gene. V gave up 3 bases and J gave up 1 base; unmatched junction bases: 9. Supplemented by reference TRBV5-8 and TRBJ2-3, the full variable domain reads EAGVTQSPTHLIKTRGQQATLRCSPISGHTSVYWYQQALGLGLQFLLWYDEGEERNRGNFPPRFSGRQFPNYSSELNVNALELEDSALYLCASSYGLAGPRRTDTQYFGPGTRLTVL.

This chain joins TRBV10-1 and TRBJ2-3; perhaps TRBD1 as D (5 bases). The germline V and J ends were trimmed by 2 bases and 3 bases, with 9 bases remaining between them. CDR1 is WNHNN, CDR2 SYGVQD, per germline (reference sequence). This CDR3 is 14 amino acids long. Here the CDR3 DNA reads TGCGCCAGCAGTGAGGGCAGGGTTACAGATACGCAGTATTTT. Its protein is CASSEGRVTDTQYF.

This clone has just a few counts. The chain has TRBV27 and TRBJ2-7; no definite D call. This CDR3 has 13 residues. Germline values: CDR1 MNHEY, CDR2 SMNVEV (reference sequence). Trimming cost V 3 bases and J 1 base, with 7 bases left between them. The CDR3, as DNA: TGTGCCAGCAGTTTCGGCATTTCCTACGAGCAGTACTTC. As protein: CASSFGISYEQYF.

The CDR3 region is CASSGGLEAYNEQFF. For the CDR3, the DNA is TGTGCCAGCAGTGGGGGACTCGAGGCTTACAATGAGCAGTTCTTC. The gene calls are TRBV6-2 or TRBV6-3 and TRBJ2-1, with D perhaps TRBD2 (6 bases). The V gene lost 5 bases and the J gene lost 4 bases, with 15 bases spanning the gap. This CDR3 is built from 15 residues. Germline V gene lookup returns CDR1 MNHEY and CDR2 SVGEGT.

The chain combines TRBV7-9 with TRBJ1-1; the D gene is possibly TRBD1 (6 bases). CDR1 SEHNR and CDR2 FQNEAQ come from the germline V gene (reference sequence). V was clipped by 1 base and J by 10 bases, with 13 bases between them. The CDR3 runs 13 residues. The CDR3 loop is CASSLGREGGAFF. CDR3 DNA: TGTGCCAGCAGCTTAGGCAGGGAGGGGGGAGCTTTCTTT. Together with reference TRBV7-9 and TRBJ1-1, the CDR3 gives the full variable domain: DTGVSQNPRHKITKRGQNVTFRCDPISEHNRLYWYRQTLGQGPEFLTYFQNEAQLEKSRLLSDRFSAERPKGSFSTLEIQRTEQGDSAMYLCASSLGREGGAFFGQGTRLTVV.

The chain recombines TRBV6-1 with TRBJ1-2, with D uncertain. The CDR3 has 15 residues. The germline gives CDR1 MNHNS, CDR2 SASEGT. V was trimmed by 2 bases and J by 2 bases, leaving 12 bases between them. This chain's CDR3 is CASSERGRTNYGYTF. CDR3 sequence (DNA): TGTGCCAGCAGTGAACGCGGCAGAACAAACTATGGCTACACCTTC.

The chain has TRBV7-9 and TRBJ1-2; D uncertain. The CDR3 covers 14 residues. The V gene lost 7 bases and the J gene lost 0 bases, with 12 bases spanning the gap. Germline V gene sequence: CDR1 SEHNR, CDR2 FQNEAQ (reference sequence). DNA of the CDR3: TGTGCCAGCAACCCGTCCGGAGCTAACTATGGCTACACCTTC. Protein product: CASNPSGANYGYTF.

The count of this clone is one. The V gene is TRBV19, the J gene TRBJ1-1; 11 bases are shared with TRBD1. Unmatched junction bases numbered 7, after V lost 3 bases and J lost 7 bases. CDR1 LNHDA and CDR2 SQIVND come from the germline V gene (reference sequence). The CDR3 extends over 15 amino acids. CDR3 DNA: TGTGCCAGTAGTATTAATGGGGGACAGGGGGTTGAAGCTTTCTTT. Its translation is CASSINGGQGVEAFF.

The V call is TRBV7-8, the J call TRBJ2-5, with D perhaps matching TRBD2 (5 bases). CDR1 and CDR2 (germline): SGHVS, FQNEAQ. V lost 3 bases and J lost 4, with 6 bases in between. The CDR3 sequence is 12 residues long. CDR3 residues: CASSFGGETQYF. CDR3 sequence (DNA): TGTGCCAGCAGCTTCGGAGGAGAGACCCAGTACTTC.

The J gene is TRBJ2-3, the V gene TRBV28; D might be TRBD2 (5 bases). CDR3 size: 13 residues. Germline V lookup: CDR1 MDHEN, CDR2 SYDVKM. V lost 5 bases and J lost 3, with 9 bases in between. The CDR3 sequence is CASSLGGTDTQYF. The CDR3 DNA reads as TGTGCCAGCAGTCTTGGAGGTACAGATACGCAGTATTTT.